A selection of T cell receptor beta chains follows, all from one sample in a study of tumor-infiltrating lymphocytes in primary liver carcinoma. TCRdb recomputed calls from the multiplex PCR reads with MiXCR, one row per CDR3 protein. The sample lists 55,000 to 65,000 distinct CDR3 sequences; around 64% were seen once. Sequencing was carried out using liver tumor tissue from sampling region 2. The receptor set was obtained from a man aged 40-49 years with primary liver carcinoma and hepatitis B virus infection. Both conserved end residues are part of each CDR3. D genes are given only for firm matches. Size is omitted from some rows. Given values are once, few, many or a class for expanded clones.

V,size,J,D,DNA,CDR3
TRBV4-2,once,TRBJ2-3,TRBD2,TGTGCCAGCAGCCAGGGGACTAGCGGAGATACGCAGTATTTT,CASSQGTSGDTQYF
TRBV11-2,.,TRBJ2-1,.,TGTGTCAGCTACAGGGCCTACAATGAGCAGTTCTTC,CVSYRAYNEQFF
TRBV11-2,.,TRBJ2-1,.,TGTGCCGGCAGCTTAGGTGGCCTTGAGCAGTTCTTC,CAGSLGGLEQFF
TRBV28,.,TRBJ2-5,TRBD2,TGTGCCAATAGTTCTCCTTCTAGCGGGCCTAACTTC,CANSSPSSGPNF
TRBV5-1,once,TRBJ1-2,.,TGCGCCAGCAGCTGGGCAGGGGAATATGGCTACACCTTC,CASSWAGEYGYTF
TRBV6-1,few,TRBJ2-1,TRBD2,TGTGCCAGCGTAACCCTCGGGGGGACCAGGCCTGACAATGAGCAGTTCTTC,CASVTLGGTRPDNEQFF
TRBV5-1,.,TRBJ2-7,TRBD2,TGCGCCAGCAGCTTTGACATGGATCCGGGGGGAGGCTACAAGCAGTACTTC,CASSFDMDPGGGYKQYF
TRBV12-3/TRBV12-4,many,TRBJ1-5,TRBD1,TGTGCCAGCAGCCCAGGACAGGGTTACAATCAGCCCCAGCATTTT,CASSPGQGYNQPQHF
TRBV12-3/TRBV12-4,.,TRBJ2-7,.,TGTACCAGCAGCTTAGCTCCCGCCCTCTCCTACGAGCAGTACTTC,CTSSLAPALSYEQYF
TRBV12-3/TRBV12-4,.,TRBJ1-1,.,TGTGCCAGCAGTTTCAAAAGCGGCACTGAAGCTTTCTTT,CASSFKSGTEAFF
TRBV7-3,.,TRBJ2-1,.,TGTGCCAGCAGCAGCCAGGGGGGCACCTACAATGAGCAGTTCTTC,CASSSQGGTYNEQFF
TRBV4-2,few,TRBJ1-1,.,TGTGCCAGCAGCCAAGGGACCCCAGTAGGCCGTGAAGCTTTCTTT,CASSQGTPVGREAFF
TRBV29-1,.,TRBJ2-3,TRBD2,TGTAGCGTTATCGGGACTAGCGGATTCACAGATACGCAGTATTTT,CSVIGTSGFTDTQYF
TRBV10-3,.,TRBJ2-2,.,TGTTCCATCAGGGAGTGGGACGACACCGGGGAGCTGTTGTTT,CSIREWDDTGELLF
TRBV25-1,.,TRBJ2-7,TRBD1,TGTGCCAGCAGTCCGAGGACAGGCTACGAGCAGTACTTC,CASSPRTGYEQYF
TRBV11-2,.,TRBJ2-1,.,TGTGTCAGCAGCTCGACCGAGGTTGCGCAGTTCTTC,CVSSSTEVAQFF
TRBV28,.,TRBJ2-1,.,TGCCGGGTAGCGAGAGAAACTGAGCAGTTCTTC,CRVARETEQFF
TRBV11-2,.,TRBJ2-1,.,TGTGCCAGCAGCTTATACCCGCTAGTTAGTGAGCGGTCCTTC,CASSLYPLVSERSF
TRBV5-1,.,TRBJ1-1,TRBD1,TGCGCCAGCAGCTTGTCGTCAGGGGGGGCGAACACTGAAACTTTCTTT,CASSLSSGGANTETFF
TRBV4-2,.,TRBJ1-1,.,TGTGCCATCAGCCAAGAGTACGGACAGAGTTCTTGGACTGAAGCTTTCTTT,CAISQEYGQSSWTEAFF
TRBV5-5,.,TRBJ2-7,.,TGTGCCGGCAGCCCCCGTCTGGCTAGCTCCTACGAGCAGTACTTC,CAGSPRLASSYEQYF
TRBV4-3,many,TRBJ2-1,.,TGCGCCAGCATCCAATTCCCCCCCCCGGCGGACAATGAGCAGTTCTTC,CASIQFPPPADNEQFF
TRBV5-4,.,TRBJ2-1,.,TGTTCCAGCAGCTTGTTCTATCGGCCCTCAGACAATGAGCAGTTCTTC,CSSSLFYRPSDNEQFF
TRBV5-6,.,TRBJ2-7,.,TGTGCCAACAGCTGGGCAACCGGGTTTTGGCAGTACTTC,CANSWATGFWQYF
TRBV7-9,many,TRBJ1-1,.,TGTGCCAGCAGCCCAGCCCCAACCGAAGCTTTCTTT,CASSPAPTEAFF
TRBV12-5,.,TRBJ2-1,.,TGTGCTAGTGGACTGAACAATGAGCAGTTCTTC,CASGLNNEQFF
TRBV12-3/TRBV12-4,.,TRBJ2-2,TRBD1,TGTGCCAGCAGCAACCACAGGGGGACCGGGGAGCTGTTTTTT,CASSNHRGTGELFF
TRBV11-2,once,TRBJ2-1,.,TGTGCCAGCAGTTTAGATGGGCGATTCAGTGGGACCCTTTACAATGAGCAGCTCTTC,CASSLDGRFSGTLYNEQLF
TRBV29-1,once,TRBJ2-7,.,TGCAGCGTGACTCCATCCTCCTTCGAGCAGTACTTC,CSVTPSSFEQYF
TRBV10-3,.,TRBJ2-7,TRBD1,TGTGCCACCCCACCTAACAGGGGACCGTCCTACGAGCAGTGCTTC,CATPPNRGPSYEQCF
TRBV11-2,.,TRBJ2-2,.,TGTACCAGCAGCTTTGCGGTATCGAAGACCGGGGAGCTGTTTTTT,CTSSFAVSKTGELFF
TRBV11-2,.,TRBJ1-6,.,.,CASSLLWGQGALLFHF
TRBV28,.,TRBJ1-1,.,TGTGCCAGCCCGCCCGGGGGGCGGGCGAACACTGAAGTTTTCTTT,CASPPGGRANTEVFF
TRBV4-3,.,TRBJ2-2,TRBD2,TGCGCCAGCAGCCAAGCCCCTTTGGGAGCGGGGGGGCCCGGGGAGCTGTTTTTT,CASSQAPLGAGGPGELFF
TRBV12-3/TRBV12-4,many,TRBJ2-7,.,TGTGCCAGCAGCCCCCCTGGAGAGTCCTACGAGCAGTACTTC,CASSPPGESYEQYF
TRBV4-2,.,TRBJ2-3,.,TGTGCCAGCAGCCTAAGAGGGCAGAGCACAGATACGCAGTATTTT,CASSLRGQSTDTQYF
TRBV7-2,.,TRBJ2-7,TRBD1,TGTGCCAGCACCGCGGGACAGGGGGCCTACGAGCACTACTTC,CASTAGQGAYEHYF
TRBV4-1,many,TRBJ2-1,TRBD2,TGCGCCAGCAGCCAAGGGCTAGCGGGAGACTGGGAGCAGTTCTTC,CASSQGLAGDWEQFF
TRBV7-3,.,TRBJ1-1,.,TGTGCCAGCAGCTTGACAGTGAACACTGAAGCTTTCTTT,CASSLTVNTEAFF
TRBV6-6,many,TRBJ2-1,.,TGTGCCAGCAGTTCGTTAGAAAACAATGAGCAGTTCTTC,CASSSLENNEQFF
TRBV5-6,.,TRBJ2-7,.,TGTGCCAGCAGCCCTGGAAGGGACGTGCAGTACTTC,CASSPGRDVQYF